This record concerns one T cell receptor beta chain sequence. The antigen is not known. This specimen belongs to a study of T-cell memory formation after mild COVID-19. Study details: TCR clusters were mostly donor specific.

The V gene's germline CDR1 is SEHNR and CDR2 FQNEAQ (reference sequence). This CDR3 region has 12 residues. The V end lost 8 bases, the J end lost 1 base, and 8 bases lay between the germline ends. With constant-segment primers, 5'RACE yielded cDNA libraries of TCR alpha and TCR beta that carried sample barcodes and UMIs. In TCRdb, the 5' RACE reads were re-called with MiXCR into one record per CDR3 protein. The data contain just over 350,000 distinct CDR3 sequences, about 15% of them seen just once; the ten biggest clones take up around 22%. Study-level findings and limits: Among clones contracting day 15 to 85, CD4/CD8 was balanced, whereas later expanders leaned CD4+. Contracting CD4+ clones were located mainly in CM and EM, and CD8+ clones in EMRA.

The chain recombines TRBV7-9 with TRBJ2-5; D is unresolved. The clonotype was recovered from a man in his late teens or twenties who had mild COVID-19 (a few samples of this study predate the infection). Cell type and time point are not known. Source material: PBMCs or a T cell subset sorted from them (not recorded which). CDR3 region: CASVDVQETQYF. For the CDR3, the DNA is TGTGCCAGCGTGGACGTCCAAGAGACCCAGTACTTC.